This is a list of T cell receptor beta chains from one sample in a study of blood T cell repertoires in COVID-19. Using immunoSEQ multiplex PCR, the repertoire was profiled, and TCRdb retains in-frame clones only, with some absent. The data contain just over 200,000 clones, over 70% of them singletons. The sequencing input was peripheral blood. Receptors were obtained from a woman in her seventies with acute or convalescent COVID-19. CDR3s include the opening cysteine and the closing phenylalanine or tryptophan. The order of the fields is CDR3 length, clone size, V gene, J gene, D gene, CDR3 DNA, CDR3 protein. The D gene is left open where the match is weak. Size is stated for part of the rows, as once, few or many counts, or as a class when the clone is expanded.

16,.,TRBV10-3,TRBJ1-2,TRBD1,TGTGCCATCAGTGAGCCGGGGACAGGGGATGACTATGGCTACACCTTC,CAISEPGTGDDYGYTF
11,.,TRBV28,TRBJ2-2,.,TGTGCCAGCCTCGGAGCCGGGGAGCTGTTTTTT,CASLGAGELFF
16,.,TRBV19,TRBJ2-2,TRBD2,TGTGCCAGTAGTATGGGACTAGCGGGAGAGTCCGGGGAGCTGTTTTTT,CASSMGLAGESGELFF
16,.,TRBV14,TRBJ2-1,TRBD2,TGTGCCAGCAGCCAAAGGAAGACTAGCGGCTACAATGAGCAGTTCTTC,CASSQRKTSGYNEQFF
17,.,TRBV9,TRBJ2-2,TRBD2,TGTGCCAGCAGCGGAACGACTAAAGCGGGAGGGCCCGGGGAGCTGTTTTTT,CASSGTTKAGGPGELFF
13,.,TRBV6-5,TRBJ1-2,.,TGTGCCAGCAGATTATCCCCCGGGGATGGCTACACCTTC,CASRLSPGDGYTF
14,.,TRBV27,TRBJ1-2,TRBD1,TGTGCCAGCAGTCGGCAGGGGGATACCTATGGCTACACCTTC,CASSRQGDTYGYTF
13,.,TRBV7-2,TRBJ1-4,.,TGTGCCAGCAGCCCCCTACCAAAAGAAAAACTGTTTTTT,CASSPLPKEKLFF
15,.,TRBV28,TRBJ2-1,TRBD2,TGTGCCAGCGGCGTTACTAGCGGGAGGGCGGATGAGCAGTTCTTC,CASGVTSGRADEQFF
15,.,TRBV30,TRBJ2-3,TRBD1,TGTGCCTGGAGCCCCGGGGACAGGGACCCAGATACGCAGTATTTT,CAWSPGDRDPDTQYF
17,.,TRBV6-1,TRBJ1-5,.,TGTGCCAGCAGTGAATTTATGCGAGATTTAAGCAATCAGCCCCAGCATTTT,CASSEFMRDLSNQPQHF
14,few,TRBV10-3,TRBJ2-7,TRBD2,TGTGCCATCAGTGAGTCCGCGGGAGTCCACGAGCAGTACTTC,CAISESAGVHEQYF
17,.,TRBV19,TRBJ2-1,TRBD2,TGTGCCAGTAGTATTCGTAGCGGGAAGGCGTCCTACAATGAGCAGTTCTTC,CASSIRSGKASYNEQFF
13,.,TRBV7-9,TRBJ1-2,.,TGTGCCAGCAGCTTAGCCCTGAACTATGGCTACACCTTC,CASSLALNYGYTF
17,.,TRBV18,TRBJ2-2,.,TGTGCCAGCTCACCCCTGGCTGGCGGCGGGAACACCGGGGAGCTGTTTTTT,CASSPLAGGGNTGELFF
15,.,TRBV21-1,TRBJ2-5,.,TGTGCCAACTCGGAGGCTAGCGGGGGTCCGGGGACCCAGTACTTC,CANSEASGGPGTQYF
15,.,TRBV19,TRBJ2-2,TRBD2,TGTGCCAGTAGGCTAGCGGGAGGGCGTAACGGGGAGCTGTTTTTT,CASRLAGGRNGELFF
18,.,TRBV5-1,TRBJ2-1,.,TGCGCCAGCAGCTTGGCCACCGGGACATGGAGCTCCTACAATGAGCAGTTCTTC,CASSLATGTWSSYNEQFF
14,.,TRBV5-6,TRBJ2-7,.,TGTGCCAGCAGCTTTTTTACAGGGTCCTACGAGCAGTACTTC,CASSFFTGSYEQYF
16,.,TRBV6-5,TRBJ2-3,TRBD2,TGTGCCAGCAGTTACCAAAAGACTAGCGCGACAGATACGCAGTATTTT,CASSYQKTSATDTQYF
15,many,TRBV7-9,TRBJ2-7,.,TGTGCCAGCAGCCCTAGGGGCCTCTTTAACTACGAGCAGTACTTC,CASSPRGLFNYEQYF
16,once,TRBV10-3,TRBJ2-3,.,TGTGCCATCAGTGCCGGGGTGGGGACAACCACAGATACGCAGTATTTT,CAISAGVGTTTDTQYF
15,.,TRBV3-1/TRBV3-2,TRBJ2-1,TRBD2,TGTGCCAGCAGCCGCCTACTAGCGGGAGGGGGTGAGCAGTTCTTC,CASSRLLAGGGEQFF
15,.,TRBV5-1,TRBJ2-7,TRBD1,TGCGCCAGCAGCGACACACAGGGGGCAATCCACGAGCAGTACTTC,CASSDTQGAIHEQYF
14,.,TRBV5-5,TRBJ2-7,.,TGTGCCAGCAGCTTTCCGGTGGGCGCCTACGAGCAGTACTTC,CASSFPVGAYEQYF
16,many,TRBV29-1,TRBJ2-1,TRBD2,TGCAGCGTTGATAATAGCGGGAGGGCCGGGGGCAATGAGCAGTTCTTC,CSVDNSGRAGGNEQFF
15,.,TRBV11-2,TRBJ2-5,TRBD1,TGTGCCAGCAGACATTACACAGGGGGCGGAGAGACCCAGTACTTC,CASRHYTGGGETQYF
15,.,TRBV19,TRBJ1-3,.,TGTGCCAGTAGTTGGCGCAGGGCCTCTGGAAACACCATATATTTT,CASSWRRASGNTIYF
15,once,TRBV5-8,TRBJ2-2,TRBD2,TGTGCCAGCAGCTTGGTACGCGGGAGTTCCGGGGAGCTGTTTTTT,CASSLVRGSSGELFF
14,once,TRBV27,TRBJ1-2,.,TGTGCCAGCAGTTTAGGGCGATTTGGGTATGGCTACACCTTC,CASSLGRFGYGYTF